This entry lists 8 T cell receptor beta chains sequenced from one sample in a study of OX40 agonist ivuxolimab in advanced cancers. Assay: immunoSEQ multiplex PCR; the TCRdb copy retains only in-frame clones and omits some. The sample contains about 60,000 clones, around 80% of which appear only once. The source material was CD4+ or CD8+ T cells sorted from blood, sampled in a trial of the OX40 agonist ivuxolimab. These receptors all stem from an adult with an advanced solid tumor such as melanoma, head and neck, liver or kidney cancer.

This clone was found once. V and J are TRBV10-2 and TRBJ2-3, with 7 positions matching TRBD2. Losses at the gene ends were 6 bases for V and 2 bases for J; bases not matched to a gene: 8. This CDR3 spans 15 amino acids. Germline V gives CDR1 WSHSY, CDR2 SAAADI. The DNA for the CDR3 is TGCGCCAGCAGGTTCGGCGGGGGAAACACAGATACGCAGTATTTT. This encodes CASRFGGGNTDTQYF.

The CDR3 DNA sequence: TGCGCCAGCAGCCACGGTCGGAGAAGTGAAAAACTGTTTTTT. Translating gives CASSHGRRSEKLFF. This chain joins TRBV4-1 and TRBJ1-4; no firm D call. This CDR3 spans 14 amino acids. V was clipped by 3 bases and J by 7 bases, with 12 bases between them. Per the germline V gene, CDR1 is MGHRA and CDR2 is YSYEKL.

V usage is TRBV6-1 and J usage is TRBJ2-1; the match to TRBD2 covers 15 bases. The trim removed 2 bases at V and 8 bases at J, leaving 10 bases unmatched. The CDR3 is 18 residues long. CDR1 is MNHNS, CDR2 SASEGT, per germline. The DNA for the CDR3 is TGTGCCAGCAGTGAAAAGATAGGACTAGCGGGGGGGCTTCATGAGCAGTTCTTC. It encodes CASSEKIGLAGGLHEQFF.

J is TRBJ2-5 and V is TRBV9; D is perhaps TRBD2 (5 bases). CDR1 is SGDLS and CDR2 is YYNGEE in the germline V gene. V was cut by 2 bases and J by 1 base, with 6 bases left in between. CDR3 length: 13 amino acids. The CDR3 spells CASSVRAQETQYF. Written as DNA, the CDR3 is TGTGCCAGCAGCGTGAGGGCCCAAGAGACCCAGTACTTC.

This chain links TRBV27 with TRBJ2-5; the match to TRBD1 covers 8 bases. This CDR3 is 13 amino acids long. Germline V gene data show CDR1 as MNHEY and CDR2 as SMNVEV (reference sequence). V lost 5 bases, J lost 5 bases, and 4 bases stayed unmatched. CDR3 protein: CASSLDRGETQYF. CDR3 nucleotides: TGTGCCAGCAGTCTCGACAGGGGCGAGACCCAGTACTTC.

The chain combines TRBV19 with TRBJ1-2, with D possibly matching TRBD1 (6 bases). Trimming left V 2 bases short and J 6 bases short, with 13 bases between. Germline CDR1 is LNHDA and CDR2 is SQIVND (reference sequence). The CDR3 has 14 amino acids. CDR3 in amino acids: CASSILAGVHGYTF. In DNA form, the CDR3 reads TGTGCCAGTAGTATATTGGCAGGGGTGCATGGCTACACCTTC. Filled out from reference TRBV19 and TRBJ1-2, the complete variable domain reads DGGITQSPKYLFRKEGQNVTLSCEQNLNHDAMYWYRQDPGQGLRLIYYSQIVNDFQKGDIAEGYSVSREKKESFPLTVTSAQKNPTAFYLCASSILAGVHGYTFGSGTRLTVV.

Comment on this clone: This same CDR3 is encoded by further DNA sequences in the sample. V gene TRBV19 combines with J gene TRBJ2-7; maybe TRBD1 (6 bases). V was shortened by 5 bases and J by 2 bases, with 13 bases between the two germline ends. This CDR3 is built from 14 residues. Germline values: CDR1 LNHDA, CDR2 SQIVND (reference sequence). CDR3 in DNA: TGTGCCAGTAGTCCGGGGACAAGGACCTACGAGCAGTACTTC. Translation: CASSPGTRTYEQYF.

This chain joins TRBV11-2 and TRBJ2-1; the match to TRBD2 covers 12 bases. The CDR3 contains 18 residues. The junction had 10 bases not matched to a gene; V was cut back by 3 bases and J by 4 bases. CDR1 SGHAT and CDR2 FQNNGV come from the germline V gene. This CDR3 reads CASSFRLAGGQGYNEQFF. CDR3 DNA sequence: TGTGCCAGCAGCTTTCGGCTAGCGGGGGGGCAGGGTTACAATGAGCAGTTCTTC.